The 16 T cell receptor beta chains in this list originate from one sample, sequenced in a study of cytomegalovirus exposure and HLA in healthy donors. The protocol was immunoSEQ multiplex PCR, while the TCRdb copy is restricted to in-frame clones and leaves out a portion. Of 150,000 to 160,000 clones listed, 86% are singletons. Sample: PBMCs. These receptors were obtained from a human donor in good health.

The rearrangement links TRBV19 to TRBJ2-2; 7 bases are shared with TRBD2. Germline V gives CDR1 LNHDA, CDR2 SQIVND (reference sequence). Germline trimming cut 7 bases from V and 5 bases from J; bases unmatched to any gene: 10. CDR3 length equals 15 residues. The DNA for the CDR3 is TGTGCCAGTACCAAACCGGGGAGGGTTACCGGGGAGCTGTTTTTT. It translates to CASTKPGRVTGELFF.

As DNA, the CDR3 is TGTGCCAGCCGAGGACATGCAGTTTTAGGTGGCTACACCTTC. Amino acid sequence: CASRGHAVLGGYTF. V and J are TRBV6-1 and TRBJ1-2; D might be TRBD1 (5 bases). Trimming shortened V by 8 bases and J by 7 bases, and 20 bases separated the two germline ends. The CDR3 loop spans 14 amino acids. Looked up from germline, CDR1 is MNHNS and CDR2 is SASEGT.

This clone was detected a few times. V usage is TRBV9 and J usage is TRBJ1-2, with D perhaps TRBD1 (6 bases). Germline V gene sequence: CDR1 SGDLS, CDR2 YYNGEE. The CDR3 extends over 14 amino acids. Between the trimmed V and J ends, which lost 5 bases and 4 bases, there was a span of 15 bases. The CDR3 protein is CASRGATTGYGYTF. Here the CDR3 DNA reads TGTGCCAGCAGGGGGGCCACGACGGGCTATGGCTACACCTTC.

The genes are TRBV6-6 and TRBJ2-1; 8 bases match TRBD2. Germline lookup yields CDR1 MNHNY and CDR2 SVGAGI (reference sequence). V lost 8 bases to trimming and J lost 8 bases; unmatched junction nucleotides: 14. This CDR3 is built from 15 residues. The CDR3 reads CASGGAGGAMHEQFF. CDR3 bases: TGTGCCAGCGGTGGTGCGGGGGGCGCGATGCATGAGCAGTTCTTC.

V is TRBV28 and J is TRBJ2-1; 10 nucleotides line up with TRBD2. Germline assignment: CDR1 MDHEN and CDR2 SYDVKM. The CDR3 totals 18 residues. The J segment lost 0 bases and the V segment lost 7 bases, leaving 12 bases of the junction unmatched. CDR3: CASTSLAGVLGSYNEQFF. CDR3 nucleotides: TGTGCCAGCACAAGTCTAGCGGGAGTTTTAGGCTCCTACAATGAGCAGTTCTTC.

V and J are TRBV5-6 and TRBJ1-3; TRBD1 matches at 9 bases. Trimming cost V 1 base and J 1 base; bases outside gene matches: 6. CDR3 size: 17 residues. Germline CDR1 reads SGHDT; CDR2 reads YYEEEE. The CDR3 sequence is CASSLRQGGLSGNTIYF. CDR3 nucleotide sequence: TGTGCCAGCAGCTTGAGACAGGGGGGTCTTTCTGGAAACACCATATATTTT.

V and J are TRBV5-4 and TRBJ1-1; maybe TRBD1 (6 bases). The CDR3 spans 17 residues. CDR1 SGHNT and CDR2 YYREEE come from the germline V gene (reference sequence). The V end lost 6 bases, the J end lost 0 bases, and 21 bases lay between the germline ends. CDR3: CASTGRGGPSVNTEAFF. CDR3 DNA: TGTGCCAGCACTGGGCGCGGGGGGCCTTCAGTGAACACTGAAGCTTTCTTT.

This sequence joins TRBV14 and TRBJ1-4; D unclear. The CDR3 sequence is 14 residues long. Germline V gene lookup returns CDR1 SGHDN and CDR2 FVKESK. Trimming left V 4 bases short and J 0 bases short, with 6 bases between. CDR3 sequence (DNA): TGTGCCAGCAGCCGCCGGGCAACTAATGAAAAACTGTTTTTT. Protein: CASSRRATNEKLFF. The entire variable domain, with the rest obtained from reference TRBV14 and TRBJ1-4, is as follows: EAGVTQFPSHSVIEKGQTVTLRCDPISGHDNLYWYRRVMGKEIKFLLHFVKESKQDESGMPNNRFLAERTGGTYSTLKVQPAELEDSGVYFCASSRRATNEKLFFGSGTQLSVL.

This chain links TRBV11-2 with TRBJ2-1; D remains ambiguous. This CDR3 spans 15 amino acids. The ends were cut back, 2 bases at V and 2 bases at J, with 10 bases in the middle. CDR1 SGHAT and CDR2 FQNNGV come from the germline V gene. This chain's CDR3 is CASSLSPRAYNEQFF. CDR3 coding DNA: TGTGCCAGCAGCTTATCACCGCGAGCCTACAATGAGCAGTTCTTC.

The chain couples TRBV25-1 to TRBJ2-1; TRBD2 matches 11 bases. The J segment lost 6 bases and the V segment lost 5 bases, leaving 0 bases of the junction unmatched. This CDR3 is built from 13 residues. The germline gives CDR1 MGHDK, CDR2 SYGVNS. Here the CDR3 DNA reads TGTGCCAGCAGTACTAGCGGGGGCAATGAGCAGTTCTTC. This codes for CASSTSGGNEQFF. Full variable domain (remainder filled in from reference TRBV25-1 and TRBJ2-1): EADIYQTPRYLVIGTGKKITLECSQTMGHDKMYWYQQDPGMELHLIHYSYGVNSTEKGDLSSESTVSRIRTEHFPLTLESARPSHTSQYLCASSTSGGNEQFFGPGTRLTVL.

The gene calls are TRBV5-1 and TRBJ1-3; D is unresolved. This CDR3 is 15 amino acids long. V was trimmed by 0 bases and J by 11 bases, leaving 18 bases between them. In germline, CDR1 is SGHRS, CDR2 YFSETQ. CDR3 in amino acids: CASSLVPARFSSIYF. The CDR3 coding sequence is TGCGCCAGCAGCTTGGTGCCGGCCAGGTTCAGCTCCATATATTTT.

The chain links TRBV28 to TRBJ2-5; a possible D gene is TRBD1 (5 bases). The V gene lost 2 bases and the J gene lost 9 bases, with 13 bases spanning the gap. The CDR3 runs 13 residues. The germline gives CDR1 MDHEN, CDR2 SYDVKM. The CDR3 spells CASSLGVLGAQYF. The CDR3 DNA reads as TGTGCCAGCAGTTTAGGGGTATTAGGGGCCCAGTACTTC.

The chain is built from TRBV14 and TRBJ1-2; tentative D call: TRBD1 (5 bases). V was pared by 0 bases and J by 6 bases, with 14 bases between. Germline V gene data show CDR1 as SGHDN and CDR2 as FVKESK. This CDR3 is built from 15 residues. In nucleotides, the CDR3 is TGTGCCAGCAGCCAAGATCAGAAGGGGAGGGATGGCTACACCTTC. Encoded protein: CASSQDQKGRDGYTF.

The chain recombines TRBV28 with TRBJ2-7; D uncertain. From germline, CDR1 is MDHEN and CDR2 SYDVKM. The ends were cut back, 1 base at V and 3 bases at J, with 4 bases in the middle. The CDR3 sequence is 12 residues long. The CDR3 reads CASSLYSYEQYF. In DNA, the CDR3 is TGTGCCAGCAGTTTATATAGCTACGAGCAGTACTTC.

The chain employs TRBV10-2 and TRBJ2-1; 7 bases are a match to TRBD2. V was pared by 6 bases and J by 5 bases, with 7 bases of the junction left unmatched. Germline V gene lookup returns CDR1 WSHSY and CDR2 SAAADI. The CDR3 has 14 residues. CDR3 nucleotide sequence: TGCGCCAGCAGGATCACTAGCGTGCACAATGAGCAGTTCTTC. This translates into CASRITSVHNEQFF.

This chain uses TRBV7-2 with TRBJ1-1, with D possibly being TRBD1 (5 bases). The CDR3 consists of 14 residues. V lost 7 bases and J lost 7, with 19 bases in between. Per germline, CDR1 SGHTA and CDR2 FQGNSA. The CDR3 loop reads CASTGERRSLEAFF. The DNA for the CDR3 is TGTGCCAGCACGGGGGAAAGACGGAGCCTTGAAGCTTTCTTT.